These 12 T cell receptor beta chains originate from one sample sequenced in a study of T cells in tuberculosis. Generated by immunoSEQ multiplex PCR, the TCRdb table keeps only in-frame clones and is missing some. The profile shows 20,000 to 25,000 clones, around 95% of them singletons. Input material: PBMCs. These receptors came from a donor aged 10-29 years with latent tuberculosis or without tuberculosis infection.

This chain links TRBV2 with TRBJ1-4; 8 bases line up with TRBD1. Looked up from germline, CDR1 is SNHLY and CDR2 is FYNNEI. Trimming cost V 7 bases and J 8 bases; bases outside gene matches: 12. CDR3 size: 15 residues. CDR3 nucleotide sequence: TGTGCCAGCAACTCGCAGGGGGCGGTGAACGAAAAACTGTTTTTT. It yields the protein CASNSQGAVNEKLFF.

The chain combines TRBV5-1 with TRBJ2-5; 11 bases line up with TRBD2. The CDR3 length is 16 residues. Germline V gives CDR1 SGHRS, CDR2 YFSETQ. V was clipped by 6 bases and J by 8 bases; unmatched bases: 15. CDR3 coding DNA: TGCGCCAGCATGAGTACCCGACTAGCGGGGAGAGTAACCCAGTACTTC. Protein product: CASMSTRLAGRVTQYF.

The CDR3 region is CATTGQGRANYGYTF. CDR3 sequence (DNA): TGTGCCACCACGGGACAGGGCCGAGCTAACTATGGCTACACCTTC. The genes are TRBV5-4 and TRBJ1-2; 9 bases fit TRBD1. From germline, CDR1 is SGHNT and CDR2 YYREEE (reference sequence). CDR3 length: 15 amino acids. The V and J ends lost 9 bases and 0 bases, in that order; junction bases with no gene match: 9.

The chain recombines TRBV5-1 with TRBJ2-1; possibly TRBD2 for D (7 bases). The CDR3 is made up of 16 amino acids. Germline V gene sequence: CDR1 SGHRS, CDR2 YFSETQ. Between the trimmed V and J ends, which lost 3 bases and 3 bases, there was a span of 16 bases. The CDR3 DNA is TGCGCCAGCAGCTCCCGAGGGGGGGGATACTACAATGAGCAGTTCTTC. This gives the protein CASSSRGGGYYNEQFF.

The genes are TRBV7-3 and TRBJ2-7; a weak D match, TRBD1 (6 bases). The CDR3 has 14 amino acids. V was clipped by 5 bases and J by 0 bases, with 11 bases between them. Germline V gene data show CDR1 as SGHTA and CDR2 as FQGTGA. This CDR3 is CASSPGQISYEQYF. CDR3 DNA sequence: TGTGCCAGCAGCCCCGGACAGATCTCCTACGAGCAGTACTTC.

V and J are TRBV11-2 and TRBJ2-7, with TRBD2 matching 7 bases. Germline V CDR1 and CDR2: SGHAT, FQNNGV. This CDR3 has 15 residues. Germline trimming cut 4 bases from V and 9 bases from J; bases unmatched to any gene: 15. The CDR3 protein is CASSSLREGVVRQYV. CDR3 sequence (DNA): TGTGCCAGCAGCTCACTCAGGGAGGGTGTAGTTCGGCAGTACGTC.

This rearrangement joins TRBV11-2 to TRBJ2-5, with a tentative D call TRBD1 (6 bases). This CDR3 contains 14 residues. Germline lookup yields CDR1 SGHAT and CDR2 FQNNGV. With 1 base removed from V and 9 bases from J, the gap between germline ends came to 15 bases. Here the CDR3 reads CASSLGPGQMAQYF. CDR3 nucleotide sequence: TGTGCCAGCAGCTTAGGTCCGGGACAAATGGCCCAGTACTTC.

This clone has only one observation. The rearrangement uses TRBV19 and TRBJ1-5; D uncertain. V lost 3 bases to trimming and J lost 3 bases, with 12 bases between them. The CDR3 length is 15 residues. CDR1 LNHDA and CDR2 SQIVND come from the germline V gene (reference sequence). The CDR3 DNA reads as TGTGCCAGTAGTATTCTCTCGGGAACCAATCAGCCCCAGCATTTT. As protein: CASSILSGTNQPQHF.

This chain links TRBV9 with TRBJ2-2; D not certain. This CDR3 has 14 amino acids. Trimming cost V 2 bases and J 0 bases, with 5 bases left between them. The germline gives CDR1 SGDLS, CDR2 YYNGEE. The CDR3 DNA reads as TGTGCCAGCAGCGTTCAGGCGAACACCGGGGAGCTGTTTTTT. Translating it yields CASSVQANTGELFF.

This rearrangement joins TRBV5-4 to TRBJ1-2; perhaps TRBD1 as D (5 bases). Germline V lookup: CDR1 SGHNT, CDR2 YYREEE (reference sequence). CDR3 length: 16 residues. Trimming left V 0 bases short and J 6 bases short, with 18 bases between. The CDR3 nucleotides read TGTGCCAGCAGCTTGGCCAACAGGAAGCTTTGGGATGGCTACACCTTC. Its protein is CASSLANRKLWDGYTF. The full variable domain, with the rest looked up from reference TRBV5-4 and TRBJ1-2, is ETGVTQSPTHLIKTRGQQVTLRCSSQSGHNTVSWYQQALGQGPQFIFQYYREEENGRGNFPPRFSGLQFPNYSSELNVNALELDDSALYLCASSLANRKLWDGYTFGSGTRLTVV.

The chain employs TRBV7-9 and TRBJ1-2; D not certain. The CDR3 spans 16 residues. The germline V gene encodes CDR1 SEHNR and CDR2 FQNEAQ (reference sequence). Between the trimmed V and J ends, which lost 0 bases and 0 bases, there was a span of 11 bases. The CDR3 protein is CASSLAAAPSNYGYTF. The CDR3 DNA reads as TGTGCCAGCAGCTTAGCTGCGGCGCCTTCTAACTATGGCTACACCTTC.

The V and J genes are TRBV4-1 and TRBJ1-3; possibly TRBD1 for D (6 bases). Germline CDR1 and CDR2: MGHRA and YSYEKL. This CDR3 region has 16 residues. V lost 2 bases, J lost 4 bases, and 15 bases lay in between. The CDR3 DNA is TGCGCCAGCAGCCAACAAGAACAGGGACCCGGAAACACCATATATTTT. Translation gives CASSQQEQGPGNTIYF.